What follows describes a single TCR beta chain. Per germline, CDR1 SGHNT and CDR2 YENEEA. The CDR3 runs 15 residues. Trimming took off 5 bases at V and 7 bases at J, with 17 bases between the two ends. Clones were read by immunoSEQ multiplex PCR, and TCRdb kept only the in-frame ones, dropping some. This sample carries roughly 50,000 clones, roughly nine tenths of them seen once, and the ten largest clones take roughly 6%. The entry originates in a study of graft-versus-host responses after intestinal transplantation. The sequencing here drew on PBMCs, taken approximately 660 days after intestinal transplant. The genes are TRBV11-3 and TRBJ2-2, with D unresolved. The clonotype was recovered from a human patient who received an intestinal transplant, so some T cells may come from the graft donor. The CDR3 is CASSPNPTLGGELFF. For the CDR3, the DNA is TGTGCCAGCAGCCCTAACCCTACCCTCGGCGGGGAGCTGTTTTTT.